This is a list of T cell receptor beta chains from one sample in a study of blood T cell repertoires in COVID-19. Measured with immunoSEQ multiplex PCR; TCRdb has only the in-frame clones, and not every one. Among 250,000 to 350,000 clones listed, approximately 85% were seen once. Sample: PBMCs or T cells enriched from blood (not recorded which). The receptors originated from a woman aged 25-40 years who had recovered from COVID-19. CDR3s include the opening cysteine and the closing phenylalanine or tryptophan. The order of the fields is J gene, clone size, V gene, D gene, CDR3 DNA, CDR3 protein. The D gene is left open where the match is weak. Only part of the rows carry a size: once, few, many, or a class if the clone is expanded.

TRBJ1-4,NA,TRBV11-2,NA,TGTGCCAGCAGCTTAGGCAGGGCTTCACGGGTTAATGAAAAACTGTTTTTT,CASSLGRASRVNEKLFF
TRBJ1-1,NA,TRBV10-3,NA,TGTGCCATCAGTGAGTCTTCCTTTTTTGAAGCTTTCTTT,CAISESSFFEAFF
TRBJ1-6,once,TRBV11-2,NA,TGTGCCAGCAGCTTATCCGGGAATTCACCCCTCCACTTT,CASSLSGNSPLHF
TRBJ2-1,NA,TRBV2,NA,TGTGCCAGCTTACTCTACTTTTTATCGGGTGAGCAGTTCTTC,CASLLYFLSGEQFF
TRBJ1-2,NA,TRBV20-1,TRBD1,TGCAGTGCTAGTCAGATGGACAGGTCATCGCCAAATGGCTACACCTTC,CSASQMDRSSPNGYTF
TRBJ2-7,NA,TRBV5-4,NA,TGTGCCAGCAGCTTGTATCAGGGAAGGAGCGAGCAGTACTTC,CASSLYQGRSEQYF
TRBJ1-1,NA,TRBV27,NA,TGTGCCAGTGGCTTAACGGGGGTTTATACTGAAGCTTTCTTT,CASGLTGVYTEAFF
TRBJ1-4,NA,TRBV19,NA,TGTGCCAGTAGTCGACGGGAACAGAATGAAAAACTGTTTTTT,CASSRREQNEKLFF
TRBJ2-5,NA,TRBV2,TRBD2,TGTGCCAGCAGTGGAGCCCCCGGGGGGGAGACCCAGTACTTC,CASSGAPGGETQYF
TRBJ1-6,NA,TRBV28,TRBD1,TGTGCCAGCAGTACCTCAGGGGGGCGTTATAATTCACCCCTCCACTTT,CASSTSGGRYNSPLHF
TRBJ2-1,NA,TRBV2,NA,TGTGCCAGCCATCGGGACTCAGAAAATGAGCAGTTCTTC,CASHRDSENEQFF
TRBJ2-1,NA,TRBV28,NA,TGTGCCAGCAGTTTACCGTCCGGGGGTAAGAATGAGCAGTTCTTC,CASSLPSGGKNEQFF
TRBJ1-6,NA,TRBV7-3,TRBD1,TGTGCCAGCAGCATGGCGACAGGGGGAGGTTCACCCCTCCACTTT,CASSMATGGGSPLHF
TRBJ1-4,NA,TRBV28,TRBD1,TGTGCCAGCAGTTTGCCGGCACAGGGGGCGCGGGATGAAAAACTGTTTTTT,CASSLPAQGARDEKLFF
TRBJ1-2,once,TRBV5-1,TRBD1,TGCGCCAGCAGCCCCCTGGACAGGGTCATAGCTAACTATGGCTACACCTTC,CASSPLDRVIANYGYTF
TRBJ2-2,few,TRBV2,TRBD1,TGTGCCAGCAGGGGGACAGGAGGAGTGGAGCTGTTTTTT,CASRGTGGVELFF
TRBJ2-7,NA,TRBV6-2/TRBV6-3,NA,TGTGCCAGCAGCAAACTAGCCCGCGACGAGCAGTACTTC,CASSKLARDEQYF
TRBJ2-2,NA,TRBV18,NA,TGTGCCAGCTCACCTCTGTTAGGGAGAGGCGGCACCGGGGAGCTGTTTTTT,CASSPLLGRGGTGELFF
TRBJ2-7,NA,TRBV3-1/TRBV3-2,TRBD2,TGTGCCAGCAGCCAAGGGTGGACTAGCGGGACTCTAGGCTACGAGCAGTACTTC,CASSQGWTSGTLGYEQYF
TRBJ1-4,once,TRBV27,TRBD1,TGTGCCAGCAGTTCGTCCGAGGGACAGGTCGGAAAACTGTTTTTT,CASSSSEGQVGKLFF
TRBJ1-3,once,TRBV28,NA,TGTGCCACCCTATCGGCGGAATTCTCTGGAAACACCATATATTTT,CATLSAEFSGNTIYF
TRBJ1-2,NA,TRBV6-6,TRBD1,TGTGCCAGCAGTTACCCCGGGACAGAACTTAACTATGGCTACACCTTC,CASSYPGTELNYGYTF
TRBJ2-4,NA,TRBV2,TRBD1,TGTGCCAGCACCCTCGGGACAGGGAGAGGGAACATTCAGTACTTC,CASTLGTGRGNIQYF
TRBJ1-2,NA,TRBV29-1,NA,TGCAGCGTTGACGGTCAAGGCTACACCTTC,CSVDGQGYTF
TRBJ2-7,NA,TRBV11-2,TRBD1,TGTGCCAGCAGCCACCCAGGGGGCGCAAAGTACGAGCAGTACTTC,CASSHPGGAKYEQYF
TRBJ1-1,NA,TRBV19,NA,TGTGCCAGTAGACGCGAAGGGGCGAGCACTGAAGCTTTCTTT,CASRREGASTEAFF
TRBJ2-7,NA,TRBV28,NA,TGTGCCAGCGTCAGTTTCGCGGGCTACGAGCAGTACTTC,CASVSFAGYEQYF
TRBJ1-6,NA,TRBV6-1,NA,TGTGCCAGCAGTGAACGGCTTATCATGGGCACCCTCCACTTT,CASSERLIMGTLHF
TRBJ1-1,NA,TRBV9,TRBD1,TGTGCCAGCAGCGTAGAAGCCAGGGGGGAGAGTGAAGCTTTCTTT,CASSVEARGESEAFF
TRBJ1-5,NA,TRBV28,NA,TGTGCCAGCAGTTTTCAGAAGTATAGCAATCAGCCCCAGCATTTT,CASSFQKYSNQPQHF
TRBJ1-1,NA,TRBV12-3/TRBV12-4,NA,TGTGCCAGCAGTTTTCGGGTGAACACTGAAGCTTTCTTT,CASSFRVNTEAFF
TRBJ1-1,few,TRBV6-6,NA,TGTGCCAGCAGTTACCCTATGCGGGGGTTGAATGAAGCTTTCTTT,CASSYPMRGLNEAFF
TRBJ1-1,NA,TRBV5-1,NA,TGCGCCAGCAGCTCTATGGACACTGAAGCTTTCTTT,CASSSMDTEAFF
TRBJ2-7,NA,TRBV13,TRBD2,TGTGCCAGCAACCCAGCCGGGGCTAGCGGGCACTACGAGCAGTACTTC,CASNPAGASGHYEQYF
TRBJ2-2,NA,TRBV15,TRBD1,TGTGCCACCGGGGCCGGACAGGGTTTATACACCGGGGAGCTGTTTTTT,CATGAGQGLYTGELFF
TRBJ1-1,NA,TRBV10-1,NA,TGCGCCAGCAGTCCCGACATGGCCTTGAACACTGAAGCTTTCTTT,CASSPDMALNTEAFF
TRBJ1-4,NA,TRBV5-4,NA,TGTGCCAGCAGCTCGCAACAGGGAACTAATGAAAAACTGTTTTTT,CASSSQQGTNEKLFF
TRBJ1-3,NA,TRBV27,NA,TGTGCCAGCAGGCCCCGGGGGGCTATCTCTGGAAACACCATATATTTT,CASRPRGAISGNTIYF
TRBJ1-5,NA,TRBV27,NA,TGTGCCAGCAGTAATTTGGACACGCTCAATCAGCCCCAGCATTTT,CASSNLDTLNQPQHF
TRBJ1-2,NA,TRBV24-1,NA,TGTGCCACCAGCCCGCGGGGATGGTACGGCTACACCTTC,CATSPRGWYGYTF
TRBJ2-1,NA,TRBV5-6,NA,TGTGCCAGCATCCCCCCCCGAGGTGATGAGCAGTTCTTC,CASIPPRGDEQFF
TRBJ1-2,NA,TRBV29-1,TRBD1,TGCAGCGTTGTATACCCAGACAGGGGGATATACTATGGCTACACCTTC,CSVVYPDRGIYYGYTF
TRBJ1-2,NA,TRBV18,TRBD1,TGTGCCAGCTCACCGGACACAGGGGGCGCCTTCTATGGCTACACCTTC,CASSPDTGGAFYGYTF
TRBJ2-7,NA,TRBV7-9,NA,TGTGCCAGCAGCTTGGTACGGTCTCCCTACGAGCAGTACTTC,CASSLVRSPYEQYF
TRBJ1-4,NA,TRBV27,TRBD1,TGTGCCAGCAGTTTAGACAGGGCTGGTGAAAAACTGTTTTTT,CASSLDRAGEKLFF
TRBJ2-3,NA,TRBV9,TRBD1,TGTGCCAGCAGCGTCGGGACAGGCCGGACAGATACGCAGTATTTT,CASSVGTGRTDTQYF